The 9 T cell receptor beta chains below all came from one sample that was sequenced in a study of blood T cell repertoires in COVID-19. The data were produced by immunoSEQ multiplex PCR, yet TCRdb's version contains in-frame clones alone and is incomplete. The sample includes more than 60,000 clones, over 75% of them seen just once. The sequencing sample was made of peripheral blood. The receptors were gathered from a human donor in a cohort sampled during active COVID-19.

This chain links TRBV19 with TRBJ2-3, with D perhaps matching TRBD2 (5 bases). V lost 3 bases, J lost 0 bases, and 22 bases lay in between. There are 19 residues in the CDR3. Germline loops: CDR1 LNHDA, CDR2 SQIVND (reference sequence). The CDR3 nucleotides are TGTGCCAGTAGTATTGCAGCGGCCCCCAGCGATTTTAGCACAGATACGCAGTATTTT. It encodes CASSIAAAPSDFSTDTQYF.

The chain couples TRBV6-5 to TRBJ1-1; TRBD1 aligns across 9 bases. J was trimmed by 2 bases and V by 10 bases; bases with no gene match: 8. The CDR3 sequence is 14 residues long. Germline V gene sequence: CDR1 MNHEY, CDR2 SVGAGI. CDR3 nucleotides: TGTGCCACCGGGGAGGACAGGGGTAACACTGAAGCTTTCTTT. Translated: CATGEDRGNTEAFF.

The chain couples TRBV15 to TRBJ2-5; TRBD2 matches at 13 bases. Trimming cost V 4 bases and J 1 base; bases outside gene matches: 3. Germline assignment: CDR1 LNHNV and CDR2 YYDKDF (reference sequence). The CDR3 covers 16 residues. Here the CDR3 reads CATSKRLAGGQETQYF. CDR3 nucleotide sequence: TGTGCCACCAGCAAAAGACTAGCGGGGGGCCAAGAGACCCAGTACTTC.

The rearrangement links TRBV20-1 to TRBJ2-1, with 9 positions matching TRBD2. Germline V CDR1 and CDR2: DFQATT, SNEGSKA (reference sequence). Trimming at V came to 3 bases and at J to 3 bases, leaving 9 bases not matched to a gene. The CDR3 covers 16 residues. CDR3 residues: CSASKAAGGIYNEQFF. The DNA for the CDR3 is TGCAGTGCTAGTAAGGCAGCGGGGGGCATCTACAATGAGCAGTTCTTC.

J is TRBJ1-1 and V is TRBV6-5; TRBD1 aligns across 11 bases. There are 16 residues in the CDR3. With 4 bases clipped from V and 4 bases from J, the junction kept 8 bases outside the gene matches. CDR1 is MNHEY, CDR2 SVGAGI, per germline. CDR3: CASSSIRTGGGTEAFF. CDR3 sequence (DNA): TGTGCCAGCAGTTCCATAAGGACAGGGGGCGGCACTGAAGCTTTCTTT.

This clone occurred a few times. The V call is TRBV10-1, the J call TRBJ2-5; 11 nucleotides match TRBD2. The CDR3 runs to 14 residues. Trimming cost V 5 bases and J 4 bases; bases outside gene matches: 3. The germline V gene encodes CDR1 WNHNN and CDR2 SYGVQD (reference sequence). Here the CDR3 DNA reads TGCGCCAGCAGTACTAGCGGGGGATCAGAGACCCAGTACTTC. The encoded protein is CASSTSGGSETQYF.

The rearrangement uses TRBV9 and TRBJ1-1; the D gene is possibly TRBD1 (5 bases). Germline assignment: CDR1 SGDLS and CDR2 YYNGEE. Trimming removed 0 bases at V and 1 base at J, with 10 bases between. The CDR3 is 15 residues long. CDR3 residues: CASSVDGQGNTEAFF. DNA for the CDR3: TGTGCCAGCAGCGTAGATGGGCAGGGGAACACTGAAGCTTTCTTT.

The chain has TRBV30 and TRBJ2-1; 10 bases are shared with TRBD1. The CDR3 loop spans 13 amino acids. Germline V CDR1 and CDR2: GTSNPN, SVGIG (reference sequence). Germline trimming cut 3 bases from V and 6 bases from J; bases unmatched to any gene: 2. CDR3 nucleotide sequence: TGTGCCTGGAGCGGGACAGGGGCCAATGAGCAGTTCTTC. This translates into CAWSGTGANEQFF.

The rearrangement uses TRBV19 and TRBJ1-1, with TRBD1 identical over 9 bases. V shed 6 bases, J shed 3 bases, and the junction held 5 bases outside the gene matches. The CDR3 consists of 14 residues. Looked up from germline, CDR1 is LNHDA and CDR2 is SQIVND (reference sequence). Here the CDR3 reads CASRPTGGHTEAFF. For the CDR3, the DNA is TGTGCCAGTAGACCGACAGGGGGTCACACTGAAGCTTTCTTT.